Sequencing of this T cell receptor (beta chain) was carried out in a study of cytomegalovirus exposure and HLA in healthy donors (dated by TCRdb to the late 2010s). Notes on the research overall: An earlier analysis of some 550 of the donors reported approximately 300 Gb of sequence data and some 120 million unique TCR beta sequences from roughly 200 million T cells. Approximately 310 gigabases of sequencing data and approximately 80 million unique TCR sequences were included in an early release covering roughly 600 HLA-typed donors. The genetic ancestry cluster associated with self-reported Caucasian donors included 81% of the roughly 390 genotyped donors. The study was designed to test whether signatures of past pathogen exposure could be identified by cataloging public T cell receptors. The T cell repertoires of several hundred subjects were profiled by immunosequencing and related to cytomegalovirus serostatus. In addition to the first cohort of roughly 700 subjects, a separate validation cohort of some 120 different subjects was used. To predict cytomegalovirus infection status, the study combined high-throughput TCR immunosequencing, statistical association of individual TCRs with disease status, and machine learning. In a later analysis, previously published TCR beta repertoires from roughly 710 donors were re-analyzed and high-resolution HLA genotyping was added so that TCR occurrence patterns could be studied. Rather than using new phenotypic data, the later analysis identified candidate immune exposures from TCR beta sequences and from how often those sequences occurred across donors. To decide whether each TCR beta V gene segment behaved as functional or pseudogenic, an earlier analysis of fewer than 750 of the donors relied on high-throughput TCR beta sequencing. Donor age, sex, ethnicity and CMV serostatus were compiled alongside the repertoire data. A later genetic analysis used genome-wide SNP genotypes for about 55% of the 666 donors, treating that subset as a discovery cohort. All discovery cohort repertoires had been generated using a single sequencing platform. HLA typing included class I and class II loci at four-digit resolution. Typing coverage differed by locus: A, B, C, DRB1 and DQB1 were typed in roughly 629-640 donors, DQA1 in about 500, DPA1 in some 610, and DPB1 in just under 490. Because of strong linkage in the cohort, five DR-DQ haplotypes were treated as single units for association and clustering. Among about 410 genotyped donors of the cohort, an average of about 240,000 unique TCR beta nucleotide sequences was sequenced per donor, of which 15% to 20% were non-productive.

This clone was counted a few times. Its antigen specificity is not known. The record has no base qualities; no much larger clone is one base away. The CDR3, from cysteine to phenylalanine, totals 14 residues. Only CDR3 DNA is held: 42 bases, read in frame from base 1. For CDR1 and CDR2, the germline V gene (reference sequence) lists MNHNY and SVGAGI. V lost 2 bases and J lost 3 bases, and the count of bases not matched to a germline gene is 4. The cohort comprised around 690 healthy bone marrow donors. At the time of sampling, every cohort member was nominally healthy, though immune exposures that went unrecorded were likely present. The donor tested CMV seropositive and was one of the 289 seropositive cohort members. A peripheral blood sample was collected from each donor, and TCR beta sequencing was performed on peripheral blood mononuclear cells. Genomic DNA extraction from the blood cell samples was performed with the Qiagen DNeasy Blood Extraction Kit.

Overall results and qualifications from the work: The authors suggested that the approach could potentially be extended to other disease states and immunological phenotypes. Across donors, most TCR sequences were observed very rarely, whereas some public TCRs were present in many individuals. A later analysis found that most CMV-associated TCR beta chains appeared HLA-restricted, with HLA associations seemingly driven largely by CMV exposure. A later analysis found that TCR association rates varied across HLA loci, with DRB1 alleles showing the most associated TCRs and HLA-C alleles the fewest. The 87-base-pair reads could not distinguish some IMGT-functional V segments, including TRBV6-2 and TRBV6-3, so those segments were excluded. Assigning TCR associations to individual alleles was difficult when HLA alleles, especially DR and DQ, strongly co-occurred. The earlier analysis of a few hundred of the donors excluded approximately 15 rarely observed V segments, including chromosome 9 orphons, because counts were too low. Linkage disequilibrium might explain the correlated functional status among segregating V segments, but an unknown experimental factor could not be ruled out. The sequencing pipeline was judged likely to have produced a cluster of highly shared sequence variants as a technical artifact. V-gene and J-gene trimming of TCR beta chains was associated with a missense DCLRE1C variant in a later genetic analysis, and the association was replicated in an independent cohort. Compared with the approximately 670-donor mean, donors in an Asian-associated ancestry cluster had fewer N-insertions in productive TCRs, according to a later genetic analysis. In this cohort, only TCR beta chains were sequenced, and detectable features were limited by the absence of alpha or paired-chain data. The study listed around 160 TCR beta chains as associated with cytomegalovirus. For the cohort, immune exposure information was limited to CMV serostatus. A later analysis reported that several top co-occurrence clusters appeared linked to parvovirus B19, influenza, CMV and Epstein-Barr virus. A few of the identified cytomegalovirus-associated TCR beta chains were confirmed in vitro to be specific for cytomegalovirus antigens. Specific HLA alleles were associated with 15,000 to 20,000 TCR beta sequences at a false discovery rate of 0.05 in a later analysis. Roughly uniform sequencing depth across donors was assumed in presence/absence analyses, although this assumption may not hold. Because some donors lacked HLA typing at each locus, the association tests relied only on the typed subset. A further reported finding was that TCR beta sequences accurately predicted the HLA-A and HLA-B alleles for most subjects in the first cohort. In both the original and validation cohorts, the classifier was reported to diagnose cytomegalovirus status with high specificity and sensitivity. In an earlier analysis of around 600 of the donors, most TCR beta V segments appeared in productive rearrangements about 87% or about 30% of the time, broadly matching IMGT annotations. In a later analysis, HLA-associated TCR beta chains showed more clonal expansion and lower generation probabilities than non-associated chains that were equally common.

The library was made by the immunoSEQ multiplex PCR assay. For the multiplex PCR, a mixture combining 60 forward primers for TCR Vbeta segments and 13 reverse primers for TCR Jbeta segments was used. A multiplex PCR assay on genomic DNA amplified the CDR3 region of rearranged TCR beta genes. Amplified TCR beta libraries were sequenced as 87-base-pair reads on the Illumina HiSeq System. The original methods were these. In a later analysis, some 80 million unique TCR beta chains were counted across the roughly 670 repertoires, and approximately 9.9 million of these chains were shared by at least two donors. A nearest-neighbor algorithm error-corrected the raw reads and collapsed the reads into unique sequences, merging closely related sequences to remove PCR and sequencing errors. V, D and J gene segments were assigned by aligning CDR3 sequences to IMGT reference sequences. Each retained sequence needed at least a six-nucleotide match to both a V gene segment and a J gene segment. Rearrangements were called productive when the CDR3 lacked stop codons and stayed in frame with V and J; all others were non-productive. Following IMGT convention, CDR3 was defined as the stretch from the second conserved V-encoded cysteine to the conserved J-encoded phenylalanine. In an earlier analysis of more than 550 of the donors, sequences lacking an unambiguous match to a single V gene segment were excluded. In an earlier analysis of approximately 500 of the donors, a V segment was called functional when productive rearrangements were above 56.7%, and segregating when the standard deviation between donors exceeded 5%. To diagnose cytomegalovirus status from the catalog of TCR beta chain sequences, a statistical classification framework was built. A later analysis assigned V and J genes by comparing TCR nucleotide sequences with IMGT/GENE-DB human TR gene sequences. A later analysis assigned CDR3 sequences and most-parsimonious VDJ recombination scenarios with the TCRdist pipeline. A later analysis defined each TCR beta chain by its CDR3 amino acid sequence plus V-gene family, and excluded reads lacking a unique V-gene family. A later analysis removed 550 to 700 highly shared, low-generation-probability nucleotide sequences to deal with suspected cross-contamination and a sequencing artifact. For each public chain, a later analysis derived a clonal expansion index from normalized ranks of inferred template counts within each repertoire. In a later analysis, generation probabilities were computed using a VDJ recombination model fitted to out-of-frame rearrangements, and the results were checked against IGoR. Hypergeometric tests were used in a later analysis to score TCR-TCR, TCR-HLA and TCR-CMV co-occurrence, with a repertoire-size bias correction applied to the TCR pairs. In a later analysis, false discovery rates were estimated by permuting HLA or CMV assignments 20 times. A later analysis grouped co-occurring TCRs with DBSCAN, adding TCRdist sequence similarity when clustering within HLA-allele-positive subsets. Repertoires with fewer than 30,000 or more than 120,000 public chains were left out of co-occurrence clustering, as were five repertoires with anomalous nucleotide sharing. Entries here come from immuneACCESS through TCRdb and include only in-frame sequences with V and J called. Some clones fail to appear in such tables; in the studies checked, an unresolved V gene covers under half of the shortfall, and the cause of the remainder is unknown. V, J and clone size reflect that table, while D and trimming were determined from the DNA. A total of about 59,000 clones appear in this sample, 70% to 90% of them only once. The ten largest clones add up to around 1.5% of the sample.

The sequence came from a man younger than 45 in good health and CMV-seropositive. Sequenced input: PBMCs. The sequence joins TRBV6-6 to TRBJ2-7; TRBD1 lines up with 7 middle nucleotides. CDR3 region: CASSYDRVSYEQYF. Here is the DNA: TGTGCCAGCAGTTACGACAGGGTCAGCTACGAGCAGTACTTC.